In this sample, the clone carrying this T cell receptor (beta chain) is medium-sized. This sample stems from a study of cytomegalovirus exposure and HLA in healthy donors. TCRdb keeps only in-frame clones here, not all; method: immunoSEQ multiplex PCR. The data contain about 160,000 clones, 80% to 90% of them seen just once; the ten biggest clones take up about 2.2%. Germline loops: CDR1 LGHNA, CDR2 YNFKEQ. The CDR3 covers 14 residues. V lost 1 base to trimming and J lost 0 bases, with 7 bases between them. The source material was PBMCs. J is TRBJ2-7 and V is TRBV4-2, with D possibly being TRBD1 (5 bases). The source of this sequence is a woman aged 18-35 years in good health and CMV-seronegative. The CDR3 is CASSQGQSSYEQYF. Here the CDR3 DNA reads TGTGCCAGCAGCCAAGGACAGAGCTCCTACGAGCAGTACTTC.